The T cell receptor (beta chain) under discussion was sequenced for a study of T cell repertoires in cytomegalovirus infection. About the study: As its CMV epitopes, the study selected recently identified HLA-C-restricted and well-studied HLA-B-restricted targets. Public TCR beta signatures were indicative of both CMV infection and a matching HLA type. Study-wide results and caveats: In two of eight donors, the top clonotype was HLA-C-restricted CMV-specific. Individuals carrying CMV plus the relevant HLA were identified by cumulative frequency of public TCR beta families.

TCRdb re-called the reads with MiXCR, one entry per CDR3 protein. This table holds fewer than 650,000 distinct CDR3 sequences, 40% found once. Turning to this clonotype: The antigen is not known.

V gave up 3 bases and J gave up 5 bases, with 6 bases separating them. The CDR3 length is 12 residues. CDR1 and CDR2 (germline): KGHSH, LQKENI. This sample comprised cultured PBMCs, obtained from culture after CMV antigen stimulation. The source of this sequence is a human donor in good health (CMV status not recorded). Some clones in this sample may be carry-over from other donors' samples. The V call is TRBV18, the J call TRBJ2-3, with no clear D. The CDR3 coding sequence is TGTGCCAGCTCACCCCAAGAAGATACGCAGTATTTT. Translating it yields CASSPQEDTQYF.